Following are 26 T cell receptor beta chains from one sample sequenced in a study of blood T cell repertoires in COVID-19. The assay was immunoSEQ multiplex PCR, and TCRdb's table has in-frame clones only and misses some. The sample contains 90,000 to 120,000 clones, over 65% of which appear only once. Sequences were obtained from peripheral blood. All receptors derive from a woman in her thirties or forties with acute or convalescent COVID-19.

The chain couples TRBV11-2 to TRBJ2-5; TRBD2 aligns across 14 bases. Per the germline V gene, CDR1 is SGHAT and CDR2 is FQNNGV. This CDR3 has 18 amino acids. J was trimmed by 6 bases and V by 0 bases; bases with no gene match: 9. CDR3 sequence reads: CASSLEERLAGGPKTQYF. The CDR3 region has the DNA TGTGCCAGCAGCTTAGAGGAGCGACTAGCGGGGGGGCCTAAGACCCAGTACTTC.

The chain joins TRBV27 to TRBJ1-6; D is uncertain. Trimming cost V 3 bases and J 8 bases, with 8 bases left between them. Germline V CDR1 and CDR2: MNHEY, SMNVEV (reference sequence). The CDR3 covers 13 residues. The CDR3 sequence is CASSLIGDSPLHF. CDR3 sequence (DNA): TGTGCCAGCAGTTTGATCGGGGATTCACCCCTCCACTTT.

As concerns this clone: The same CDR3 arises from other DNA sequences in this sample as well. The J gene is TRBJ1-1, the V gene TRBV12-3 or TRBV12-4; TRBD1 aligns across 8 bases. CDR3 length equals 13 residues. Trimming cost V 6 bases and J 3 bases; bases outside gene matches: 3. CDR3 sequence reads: CASSPGGYTEAFF. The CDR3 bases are TGTGCCAGCAGCCCAGGGGGCTACACTGAAGCTTTCTTT.

The DNA for the CDR3 is TGTGCCAGCAGTGACGACACAGGGTCAGGGGCCAACGTCCTGACTTTC. Translated, it gives CASSDDTGSGANVLTF. This chain connects TRBV6-1 to TRBJ2-6; TRBD1 might be the D (6 bases). This CDR3 has 16 residues. Germline V gene data show CDR1 as MNHNS and CDR2 as SASEGT. Between the trimmed V and J ends, which lost 3 bases and 4 bases, there was a span of 13 bases.

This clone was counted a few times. The chain's CDR3 is CASSWKGAWEQYF. In nucleotides, the CDR3 is TGTGCCAGCAGCTGGAAGGGGGCGTGGGAGCAGTACTTC. This chain uses TRBV7-2 with TRBJ2-7; 7 bases agree with TRBD1. CDR1 is SGHTA and CDR2 is FQGNSA in the germline V gene. With V trimmed by 4 bases and J by 7 bases, 7 bases remained unmatched. This CDR3 contains 13 residues. Looking up the rest from reference TRBV7-2 and TRBJ2-7 gives the full variable domain: GAGVSQSPSNKVTEKGKDVELRCDPISGHTALYWYRQSLGQGLEFLIYFQGNSAPDKSGLPSDRFSAERTGGSVSTLTIQRTQQEDSAVYLCASSWKGAWEQYFGPGTRLTVT.

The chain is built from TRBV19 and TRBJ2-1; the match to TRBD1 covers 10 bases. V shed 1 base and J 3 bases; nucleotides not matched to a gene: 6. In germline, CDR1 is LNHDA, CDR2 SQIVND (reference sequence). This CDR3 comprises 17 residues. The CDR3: CASSIVAGTGDYNEQFF. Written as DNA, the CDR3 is TGTGCCAGTAGTATAGTTGCCGGGACAGGGGACTACAATGAGCAGTTCTTC. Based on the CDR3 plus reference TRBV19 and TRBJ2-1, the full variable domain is DGGITQSPKYLFRKEGQNVTLSCEQNLNHDAMYWYRQDPGQGLRLIYYSQIVNDFQKGDIAEGYSVSREKKESFPLTVTSAQKNPTAFYLCASSIVAGTGDYNEQFFGPGTRLTVL.

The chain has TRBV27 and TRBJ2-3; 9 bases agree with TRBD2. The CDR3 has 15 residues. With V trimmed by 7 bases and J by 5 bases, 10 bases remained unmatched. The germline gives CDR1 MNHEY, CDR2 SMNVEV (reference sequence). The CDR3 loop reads CASTNLAGGLDTQYF. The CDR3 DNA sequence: TGTGCCAGCACTAATTTGGCGGGGGGGCTAGATACGCAGTATTTT.

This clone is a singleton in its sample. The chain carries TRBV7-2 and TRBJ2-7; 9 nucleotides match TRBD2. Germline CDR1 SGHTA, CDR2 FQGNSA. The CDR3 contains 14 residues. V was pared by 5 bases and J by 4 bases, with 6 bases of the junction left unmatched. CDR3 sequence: CASSPGLALYEQYF. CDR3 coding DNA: TGTGCCAGCAGCCCGGGACTAGCTTTATACGAGCAGTACTTC.

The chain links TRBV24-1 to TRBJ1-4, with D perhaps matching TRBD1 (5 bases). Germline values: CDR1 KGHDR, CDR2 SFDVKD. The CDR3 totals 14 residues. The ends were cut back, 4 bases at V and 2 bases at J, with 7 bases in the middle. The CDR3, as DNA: TGTGCCACCAGTGAATCAGGGACTAATGAAAAACTGTTTTTT. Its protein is CATSESGTNEKLFF.

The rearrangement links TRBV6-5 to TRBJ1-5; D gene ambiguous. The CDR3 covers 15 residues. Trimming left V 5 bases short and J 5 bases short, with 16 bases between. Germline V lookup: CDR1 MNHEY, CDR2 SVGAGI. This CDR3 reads CASSPSGERHQPQHF. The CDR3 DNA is TGTGCCAGCAGTCCTAGTGGGGAGAGGCATCAGCCCCAGCATTTT.

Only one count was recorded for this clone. Written as DNA, the CDR3 is TGTGCCAGCAGTAACGGACAGGGGACGAACACTGAAGCTTTCTTT. The encoded protein is CASSNGQGTNTEAFF. The chain employs TRBV6-2 or TRBV6-3 and TRBJ1-1; TRBD1 agrees at 9 bases. CDR3 length: 15 residues. After removal of 5 bases from V and 1 base from J, the junction contained 5 bases not matched to a gene. Germline loops: CDR1 MNHEY, CDR2 SVGEGT.

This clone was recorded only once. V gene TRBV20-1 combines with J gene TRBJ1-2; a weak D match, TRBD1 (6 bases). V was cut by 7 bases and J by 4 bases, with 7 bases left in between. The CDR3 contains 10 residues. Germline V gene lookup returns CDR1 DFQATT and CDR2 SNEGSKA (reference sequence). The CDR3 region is CSGQAYGYTF. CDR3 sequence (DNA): TGCAGTGGACAGGCCTATGGCTACACCTTC.

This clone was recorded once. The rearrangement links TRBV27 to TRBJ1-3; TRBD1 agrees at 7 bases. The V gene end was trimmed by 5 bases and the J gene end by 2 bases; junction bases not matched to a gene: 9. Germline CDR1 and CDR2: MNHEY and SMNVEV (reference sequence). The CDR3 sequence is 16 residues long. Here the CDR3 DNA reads TGTGCCAGCAGTCCCATTTCGACAGGGACTGGAAACACCATATATTTT. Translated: CASSPISTGTGNTIYF.

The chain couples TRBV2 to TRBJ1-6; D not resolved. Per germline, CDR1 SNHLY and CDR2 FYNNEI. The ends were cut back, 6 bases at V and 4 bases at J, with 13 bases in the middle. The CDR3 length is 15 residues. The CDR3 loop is CASRYLTEYNSPLHF. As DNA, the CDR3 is TGTGCCAGCAGATACCTAACAGAGTATAATTCACCCCTCCACTTT.

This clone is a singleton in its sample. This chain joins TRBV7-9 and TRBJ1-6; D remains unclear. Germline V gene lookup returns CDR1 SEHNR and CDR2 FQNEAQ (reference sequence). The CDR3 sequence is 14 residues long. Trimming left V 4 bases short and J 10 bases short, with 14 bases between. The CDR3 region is CASSSAGNGSPLHF. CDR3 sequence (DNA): TGTGCCAGCAGCTCGGCAGGTAACGGATCACCCCTCCACTTT.

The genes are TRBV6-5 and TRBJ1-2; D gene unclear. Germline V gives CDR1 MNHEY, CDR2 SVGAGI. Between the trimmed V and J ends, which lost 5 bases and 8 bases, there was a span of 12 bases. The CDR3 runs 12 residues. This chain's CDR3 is CASSPDSGGYTF. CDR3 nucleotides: TGTGCCAGCAGTCCCGACTCTGGGGGCTACACCTTC.

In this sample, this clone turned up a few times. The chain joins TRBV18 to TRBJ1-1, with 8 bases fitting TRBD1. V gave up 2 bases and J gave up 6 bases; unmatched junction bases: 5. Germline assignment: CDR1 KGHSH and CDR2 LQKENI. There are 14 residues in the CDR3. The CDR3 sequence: CASSPTAGGPEAFF. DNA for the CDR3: TGTGCCAGCTCACCAACGGCAGGGGGCCCTGAAGCTTTCTTT.

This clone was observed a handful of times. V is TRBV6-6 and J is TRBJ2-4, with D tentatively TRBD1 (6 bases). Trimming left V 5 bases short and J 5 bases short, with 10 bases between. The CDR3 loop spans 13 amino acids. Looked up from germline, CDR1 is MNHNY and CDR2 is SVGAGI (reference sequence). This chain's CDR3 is CASSRQEENIQYF. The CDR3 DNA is TGTGCCAGCAGTCGACAGGAGGAAAACATTCAGTACTTC.

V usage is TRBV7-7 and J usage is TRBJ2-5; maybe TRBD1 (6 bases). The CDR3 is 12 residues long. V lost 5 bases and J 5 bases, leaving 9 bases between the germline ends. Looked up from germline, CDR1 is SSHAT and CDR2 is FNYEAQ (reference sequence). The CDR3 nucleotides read TGTGCCAGCAGCACAGGGTCGGAGACCCAGTACTTC. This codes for CASSTGSETQYF.

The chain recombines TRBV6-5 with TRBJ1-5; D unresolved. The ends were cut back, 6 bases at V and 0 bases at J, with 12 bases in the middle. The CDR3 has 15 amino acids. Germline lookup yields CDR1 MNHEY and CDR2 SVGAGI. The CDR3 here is CASRALEDSNQPQHF. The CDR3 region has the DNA TGTGCCAGCAGGGCTCTGGAGGATAGCAATCAGCCCCAGCATTTT.

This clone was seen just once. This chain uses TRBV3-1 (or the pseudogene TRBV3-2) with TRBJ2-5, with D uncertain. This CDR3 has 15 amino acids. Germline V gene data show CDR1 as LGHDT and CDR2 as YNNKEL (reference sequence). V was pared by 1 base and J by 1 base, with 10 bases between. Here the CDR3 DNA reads TGTGCCAGCAGCCAAGTACGACTGGTCCAAGAGACCCAGTACTTC. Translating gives CASSQVRLVQETQYF.

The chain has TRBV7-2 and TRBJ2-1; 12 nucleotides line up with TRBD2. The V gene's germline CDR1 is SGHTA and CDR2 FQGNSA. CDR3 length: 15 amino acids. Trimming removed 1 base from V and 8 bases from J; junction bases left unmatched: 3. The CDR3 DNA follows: TGTGCCAGCAGCTTAGTGCTAGCGGGGGGGTATGAGCAGTTCTTC. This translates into CASSLVLAGGYEQFF.

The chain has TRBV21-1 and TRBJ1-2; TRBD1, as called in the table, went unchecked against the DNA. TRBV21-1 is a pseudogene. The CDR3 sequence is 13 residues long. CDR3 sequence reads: CASAKQGNYGYTF. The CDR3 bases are TGTGCCAGCGCAAAACAGGGTAACTATGGCTACACCTTC.

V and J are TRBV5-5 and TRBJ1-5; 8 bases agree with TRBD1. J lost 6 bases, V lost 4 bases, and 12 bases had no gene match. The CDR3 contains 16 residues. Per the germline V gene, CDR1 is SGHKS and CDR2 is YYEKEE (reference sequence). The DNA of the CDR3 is TGTGCCAGCAGCCCCCATACTAACAGGGGGGCTCAGCCCCAGCATTTT. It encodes CASSPHTNRGAQPQHF.

Written as DNA, the CDR3 is TGTGCCAGCAGCTTAGACGGGGGGATTAATTCACCCCTCCACTTT. Translating it yields CASSLDGGINSPLHF. The chain recombines TRBV7-6 with TRBJ1-6, with a tentative D call TRBD1 (5 bases). The V end was cut by 1 base, the J end by 6 bases, with 10 bases between. Germline lookup yields CDR1 SGHVS and CDR2 FNYEAQ. The CDR3 sequence is 15 residues long.

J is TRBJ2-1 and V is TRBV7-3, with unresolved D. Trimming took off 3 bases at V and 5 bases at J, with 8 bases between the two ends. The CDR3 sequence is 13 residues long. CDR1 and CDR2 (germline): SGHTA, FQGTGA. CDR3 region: CASSFSYDNEQFF. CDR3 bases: TGTGCCAGCAGCTTTTCTTATGACAATGAGCAGTTCTTC.